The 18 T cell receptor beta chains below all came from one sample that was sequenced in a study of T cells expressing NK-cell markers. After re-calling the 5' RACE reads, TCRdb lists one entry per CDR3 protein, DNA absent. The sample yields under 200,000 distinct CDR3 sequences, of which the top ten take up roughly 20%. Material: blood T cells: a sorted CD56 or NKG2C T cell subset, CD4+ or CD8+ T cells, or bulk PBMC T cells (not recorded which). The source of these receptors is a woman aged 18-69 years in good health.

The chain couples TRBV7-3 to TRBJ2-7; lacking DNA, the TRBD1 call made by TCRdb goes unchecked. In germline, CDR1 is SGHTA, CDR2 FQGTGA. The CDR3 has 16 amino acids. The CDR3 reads CASSLDSSLAVGEQYF.

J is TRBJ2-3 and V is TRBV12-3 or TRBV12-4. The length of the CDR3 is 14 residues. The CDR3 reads CASSLRRITDTQYF.

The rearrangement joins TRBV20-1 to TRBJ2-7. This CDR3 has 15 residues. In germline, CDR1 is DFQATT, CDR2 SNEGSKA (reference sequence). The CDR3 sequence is CSARDQEKSSYEQYF.

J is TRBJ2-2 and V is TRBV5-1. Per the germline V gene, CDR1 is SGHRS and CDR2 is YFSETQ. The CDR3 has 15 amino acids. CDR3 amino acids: CASSLSISDTGELFF.

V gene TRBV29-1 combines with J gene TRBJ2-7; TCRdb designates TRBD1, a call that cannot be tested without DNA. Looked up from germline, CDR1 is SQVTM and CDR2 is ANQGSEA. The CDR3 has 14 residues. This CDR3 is CSVNGQGGSYEQYF.

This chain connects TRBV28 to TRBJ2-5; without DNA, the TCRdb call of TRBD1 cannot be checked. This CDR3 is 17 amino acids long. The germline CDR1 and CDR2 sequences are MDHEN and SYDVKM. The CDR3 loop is CASSSHLGAGVEETQYF.

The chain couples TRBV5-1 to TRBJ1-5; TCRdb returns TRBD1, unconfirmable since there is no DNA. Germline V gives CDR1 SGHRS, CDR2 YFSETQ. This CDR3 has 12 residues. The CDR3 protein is CASSPGTGFLHF.

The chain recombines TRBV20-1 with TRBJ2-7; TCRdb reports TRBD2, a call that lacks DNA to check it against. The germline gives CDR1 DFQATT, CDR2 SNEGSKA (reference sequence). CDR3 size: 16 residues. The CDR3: CSARPSGRVVAYEQYF.

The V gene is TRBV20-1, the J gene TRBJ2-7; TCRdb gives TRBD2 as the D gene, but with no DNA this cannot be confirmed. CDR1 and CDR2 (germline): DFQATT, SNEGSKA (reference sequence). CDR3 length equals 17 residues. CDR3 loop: CSARDGSLAGGPYEQYF.

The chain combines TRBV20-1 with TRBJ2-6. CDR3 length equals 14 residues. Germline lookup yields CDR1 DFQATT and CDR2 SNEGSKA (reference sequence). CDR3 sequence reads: CSAPRSSGANVLTF.

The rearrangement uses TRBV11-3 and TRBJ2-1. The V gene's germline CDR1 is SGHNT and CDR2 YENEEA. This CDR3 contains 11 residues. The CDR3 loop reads CASSLRGEQFF.

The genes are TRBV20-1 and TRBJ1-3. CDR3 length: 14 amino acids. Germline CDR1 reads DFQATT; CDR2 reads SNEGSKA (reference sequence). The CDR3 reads CSASGDLSGNTIYF.

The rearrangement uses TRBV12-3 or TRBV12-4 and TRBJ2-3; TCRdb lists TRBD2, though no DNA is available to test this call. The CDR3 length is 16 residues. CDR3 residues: CASSPTSGRLADTQYF.

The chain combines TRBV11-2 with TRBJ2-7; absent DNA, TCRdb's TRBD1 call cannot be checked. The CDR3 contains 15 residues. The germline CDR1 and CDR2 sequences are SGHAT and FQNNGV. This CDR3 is CASSSDRGKGYEQYF.

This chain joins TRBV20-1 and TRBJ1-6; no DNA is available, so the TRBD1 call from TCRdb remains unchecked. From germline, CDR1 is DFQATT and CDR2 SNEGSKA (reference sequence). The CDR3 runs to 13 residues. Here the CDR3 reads CSAPDRGTSPLHF.

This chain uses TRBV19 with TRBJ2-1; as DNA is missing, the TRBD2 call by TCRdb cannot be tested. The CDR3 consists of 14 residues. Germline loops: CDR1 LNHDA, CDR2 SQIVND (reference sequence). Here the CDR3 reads CASKLGPSRNEQFF.

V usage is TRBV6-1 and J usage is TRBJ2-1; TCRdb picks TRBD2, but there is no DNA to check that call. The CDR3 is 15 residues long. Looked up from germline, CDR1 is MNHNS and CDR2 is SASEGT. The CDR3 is CASSSAGTSPNEQFF.

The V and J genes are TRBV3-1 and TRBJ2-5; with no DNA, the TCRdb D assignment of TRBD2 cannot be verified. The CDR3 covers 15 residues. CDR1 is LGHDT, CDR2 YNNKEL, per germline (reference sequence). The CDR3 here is CASSQGNLAQETQYF.